This TCR beta chain was sequenced for a study of blood T cell repertoires in COVID-19 (dated by TCRdb to about 2020). Background on the whole study: Samples covering the acute and convalescent phases of COVID-19 were provided by collaborators in the United States, Italy and Spain. The prospective study material was composed of cDNA or gDNA derived from T cells, B-cell-depleted T cells, or PBMCs. Deeply sampled blood TCRbeta repertoires from subjects exposed to, actively infected with, or recovered from COVID-19 were included in the dataset. The repertoires were released in a freely available public database meant as a resource for research on the immune response to SARS-CoV-2. The samples were drawn from two sources: the first 160 participants of the ongoing ImmuneRACE study, and over 1,000 subjects contributed by 6 global collaborators. The sample metadata nearly always contained a de-identified subject ID, COVID-19 status, age in years and sex. Where available, HLA class I and class II types were taken from metadata supplied by the sample provider and were not determined by assay-based typing. General study outcomes and caveats: How much clinical and demographic metadata was included differed by source and by participant, and the metadata was provided uncurated.

As encoded in the germline V gene, CDR1 is MNHNS while CDR2 is SASEGT. V and J lose 2 bases and 5 bases, and a span of 12 bases separates them. Measured from the cysteine to the phenylalanine, the CDR3 is 14 residues long. The kept DNA is CDR3 alone, 42 bases in frame from the first base. In regard to this clone: It has no known antigen specificity. The input lacks base qualities; no much larger clone sits a single base away.

TCRbeta CDR3 regions were amplified from genomic DNA using the immunoSEQ Assay, a bias-controlled multiplex PCR. On the authors' methods: The number of nucleated cells in each sample was estimated from the amplification of reference gene primers within the assay. To quantify the absolute abundance of each unique TCRbeta CDR3 rearrangement, sequence reads were collapsed and filtered. For each sample, productive Simpson clonality was calculated by taking the square root of Simpson's diversity index across productive rearrangements. The table comes from immuneACCESS by way of TCRdb, which keeps in-frame sequences with V and J called. Part of the clones is missing from these tables; in studies checked, under half for an unresolved V gene and the rest for unknown reasons. V and J calls and clone size are copied from that table; D and trimming were computed from the DNA. In this sample the table shows roughly 250,000 clones, about 86% of which occur a single time. The biggest ten clones account for roughly 12% of the sample.

One collaborating source in Seattle enrolled patients while the patients were actively infected and followed the patients over time throughout the course of disease. Each collaborating institution followed its own protocols to collect whole blood in K2EDTA tubes. Collaborator samples were shipped for TCRbeta analysis as frozen whole blood, isolated PBMCs, or DNA extracted from either sample type. The source material was peripheral blood. The TCR sequence derives from a young woman with COVID-19, enrolled during active disease. Recombination connected TRBV6-1 to TRBJ1-1; a tentative D call is TRBD1 (6 bases match). This receptor carries the CDR3 CASSETGSRTEAFF. The DNA sequence is given as TGTGCCAGCAGTGAAACAGGGTCTAGGACTGAAGCTTTCTTT.